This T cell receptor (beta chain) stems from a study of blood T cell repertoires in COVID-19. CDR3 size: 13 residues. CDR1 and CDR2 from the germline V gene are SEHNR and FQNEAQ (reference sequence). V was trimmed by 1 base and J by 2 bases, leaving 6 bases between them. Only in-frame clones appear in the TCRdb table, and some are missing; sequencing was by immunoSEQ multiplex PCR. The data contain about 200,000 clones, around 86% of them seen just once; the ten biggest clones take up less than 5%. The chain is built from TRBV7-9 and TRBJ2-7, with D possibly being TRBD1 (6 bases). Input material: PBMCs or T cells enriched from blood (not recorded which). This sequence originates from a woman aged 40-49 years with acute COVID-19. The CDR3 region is CASSLGGPYEQYF. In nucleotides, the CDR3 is TGTGCCAGCAGCTTAGGGGGGCCCTACGAGCAGTACTTC.